This TCR beta chain was recorded in a study of glioma-infiltrating T cells after dendritic cell vaccination. Trimming removed 5 bases from V and 3 bases from J; junction bases left unmatched: 2. The CDR3 has 13 residues. Germline CDR1 and CDR2: LNHDA and SQIVND (reference sequence). The time point denotes: after dendritic cell vaccination, including at tumor progression/relapse. This clone was observed once. TCRdb keeps only in-frame clones here, not all; method: immunoSEQ multiplex PCR. The table lists 100,000 or so clones, approximately 80% of them singletons. Sequenced here: blood, sampled after dendritic cell vaccination. This clonotype was obtained from a human donor with glioblastoma. The chain recombines TRBV19 with TRBJ1-2, with 8 bases fitting TRBD1. The CDR3 region is CASSPGGDYGYTF. The CDR3 DNA follows: TGTGCCAGTAGTCCAGGGGGCGACTATGGCTACACCTTC. Full variable domain (missing parts from reference TRBV19 and TRBJ1-2): DGGITQSPKYLFRKEGQNVTLSCEQNLNHDAMYWYRQDPGQGLRLIYYSQIVNDFQKGDIAEGYSVSREKKESFPLTVTSAQKNPTAFYLCASSPGGDYGYTFGSGTRLTVV.